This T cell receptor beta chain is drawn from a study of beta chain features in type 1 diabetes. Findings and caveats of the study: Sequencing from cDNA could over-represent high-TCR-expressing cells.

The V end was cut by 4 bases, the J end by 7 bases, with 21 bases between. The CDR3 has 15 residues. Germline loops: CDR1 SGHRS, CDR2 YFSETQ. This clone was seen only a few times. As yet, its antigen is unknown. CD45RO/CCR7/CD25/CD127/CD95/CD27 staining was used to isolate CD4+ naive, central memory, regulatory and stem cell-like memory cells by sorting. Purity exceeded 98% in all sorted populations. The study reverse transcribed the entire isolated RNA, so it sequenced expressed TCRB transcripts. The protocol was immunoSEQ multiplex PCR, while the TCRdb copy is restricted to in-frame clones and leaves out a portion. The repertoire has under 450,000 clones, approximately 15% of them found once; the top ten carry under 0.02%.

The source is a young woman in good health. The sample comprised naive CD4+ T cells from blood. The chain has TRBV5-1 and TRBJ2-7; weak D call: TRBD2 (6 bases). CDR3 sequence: CASSAGQEGTSEQYF. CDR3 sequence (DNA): TGCGCCAGCAGCGCGGGGCAAGAGGGGACTTCGGAGCAGTACTTC.